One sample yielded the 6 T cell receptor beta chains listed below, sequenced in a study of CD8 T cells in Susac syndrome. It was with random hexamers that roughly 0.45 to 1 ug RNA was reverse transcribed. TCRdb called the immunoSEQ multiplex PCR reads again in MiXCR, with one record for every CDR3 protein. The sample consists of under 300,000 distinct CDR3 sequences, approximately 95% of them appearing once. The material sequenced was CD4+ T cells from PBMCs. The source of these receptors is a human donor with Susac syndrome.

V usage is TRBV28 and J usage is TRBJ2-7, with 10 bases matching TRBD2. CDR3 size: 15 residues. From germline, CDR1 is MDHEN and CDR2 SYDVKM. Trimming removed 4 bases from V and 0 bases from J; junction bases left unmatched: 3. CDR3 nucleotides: TGTGCCAGCAGTTCCGGGACTAGCGACTCCTACGAGCAGTACTTC. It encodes CASSSGTSDSYEQYF.

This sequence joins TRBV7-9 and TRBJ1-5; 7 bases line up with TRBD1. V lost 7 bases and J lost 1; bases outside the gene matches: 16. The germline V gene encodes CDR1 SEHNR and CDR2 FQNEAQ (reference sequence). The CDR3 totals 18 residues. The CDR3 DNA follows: TGTGCCAGCAAGACAGGGACAAGATATCATTGGAGCAATCAGCCCCAGCATTTT. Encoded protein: CASKTGTRYHWSNQPQHF.

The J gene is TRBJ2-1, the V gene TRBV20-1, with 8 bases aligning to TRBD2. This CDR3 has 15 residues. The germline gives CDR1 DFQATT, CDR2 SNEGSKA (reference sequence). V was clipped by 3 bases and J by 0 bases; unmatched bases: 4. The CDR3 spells CSARALAGSYNEQFF. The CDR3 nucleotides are TGCAGTGCTAGGGCCCTAGCGGGCTCCTACAATGAGCAGTTCTTC.

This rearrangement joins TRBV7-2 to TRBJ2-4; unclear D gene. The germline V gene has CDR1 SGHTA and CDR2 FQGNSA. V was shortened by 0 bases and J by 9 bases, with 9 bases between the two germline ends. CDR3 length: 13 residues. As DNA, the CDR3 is TGTGCCAGCAGCTTAGCTGAGTGGGGCATTCAGTACTTC. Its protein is CASSLAEWGIQYF.

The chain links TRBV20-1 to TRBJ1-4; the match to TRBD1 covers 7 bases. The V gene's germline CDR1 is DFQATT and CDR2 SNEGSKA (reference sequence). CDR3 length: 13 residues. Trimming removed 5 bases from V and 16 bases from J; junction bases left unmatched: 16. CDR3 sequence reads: CSAAGTVSEPQFF. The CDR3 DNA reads TGCAGTGCTGCCGGGACAGTCTCCGAGCCCCAGTTTTTT.

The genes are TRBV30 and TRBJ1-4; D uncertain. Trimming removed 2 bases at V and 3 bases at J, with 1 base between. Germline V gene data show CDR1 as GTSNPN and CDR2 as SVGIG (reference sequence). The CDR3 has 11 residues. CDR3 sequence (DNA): TGTGCCTGGAGTCCTAATGAAAAACTGTTTTTT. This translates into CAWSPNEKLFF.